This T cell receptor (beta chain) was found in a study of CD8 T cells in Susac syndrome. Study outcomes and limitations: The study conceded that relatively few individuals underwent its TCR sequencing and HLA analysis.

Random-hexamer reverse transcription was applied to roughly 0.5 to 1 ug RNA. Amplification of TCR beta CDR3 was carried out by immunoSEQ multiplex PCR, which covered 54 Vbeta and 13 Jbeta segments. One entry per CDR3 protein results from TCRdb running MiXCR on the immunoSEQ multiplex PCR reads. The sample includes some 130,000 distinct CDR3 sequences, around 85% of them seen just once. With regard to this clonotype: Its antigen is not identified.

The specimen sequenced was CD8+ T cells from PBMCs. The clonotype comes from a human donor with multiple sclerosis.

In DNA, the CDR3 is TGTGCCAGCAGTAGCCGGGACACAGATACGCAGTATTTT. This codes for CASSSRDTDTQYF. This rearrangement joins TRBV6-2 or TRBV6-3 to TRBJ2-3; D is perhaps TRBD2 (5 bases). Germline V lookup: CDR1 MNHEY, CDR2 SVGEGT. V lost 5 bases and J 2 bases, leaving 8 bases between the germline ends. This CDR3 has 13 amino acids.